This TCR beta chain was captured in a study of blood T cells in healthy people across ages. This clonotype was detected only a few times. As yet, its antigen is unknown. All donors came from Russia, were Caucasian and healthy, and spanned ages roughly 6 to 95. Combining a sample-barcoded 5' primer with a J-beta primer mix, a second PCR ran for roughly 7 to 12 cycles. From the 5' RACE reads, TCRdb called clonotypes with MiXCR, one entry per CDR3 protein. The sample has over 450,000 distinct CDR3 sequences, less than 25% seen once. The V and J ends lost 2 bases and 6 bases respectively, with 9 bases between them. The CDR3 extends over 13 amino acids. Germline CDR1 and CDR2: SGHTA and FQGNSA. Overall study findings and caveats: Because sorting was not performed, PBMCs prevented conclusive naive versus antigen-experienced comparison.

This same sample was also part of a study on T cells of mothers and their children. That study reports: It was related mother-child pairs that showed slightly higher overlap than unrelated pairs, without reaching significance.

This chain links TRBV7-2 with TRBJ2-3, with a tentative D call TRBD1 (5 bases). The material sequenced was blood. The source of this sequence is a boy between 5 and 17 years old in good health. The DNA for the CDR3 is TGTGCCAGCAGCTTATCCAGGGTGGATACGCAGTATTTT. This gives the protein CASSLSRVDTQYF.